This T cell receptor beta chain was sequenced for a study of shared clonotypes between healthy human individuals. About the study: With ages of 18 to 49, the donors were two women and a few men. Points from the study as a whole: Several donors held about 5% of naive CD4 clonotypes in common.

In the case of this clone: The antigen is not known. The sample holds other DNA sequences that translate to the same CDR3.

Repertoires were generated with immunoSEQ multiplex PCR, while TCRdb's copy carries only in-frame clones and drops some. The table records about 2.1 million clones, over 85% of them present only once. Only CD45RO-negative cells positively selected for CCR7 counted as naive CD8 cells, so terminally differentiated effector memory CD45RA+ cells were excluded. The receptor comes from a man in his late teens or twenties in good health. Some clones in this sample may be carry-over from other donors' samples. The sample was naive CD8+ T cells from PBMCs.

In DNA, the CDR3 is TGTGCCAGCAGTTTCCTTCAGGGCTACGAGCAGTACTTC. Residues: CASSFLQGYEQYF. The V call is TRBV27, the J call TRBJ2-7, with a weak D call TRBD1 (5 bases). V was cut by 3 bases and J by 3 bases, with 9 bases left in between. From germline, CDR1 is MNHEY and CDR2 SMNVEV (reference sequence). The CDR3 contains 13 residues.